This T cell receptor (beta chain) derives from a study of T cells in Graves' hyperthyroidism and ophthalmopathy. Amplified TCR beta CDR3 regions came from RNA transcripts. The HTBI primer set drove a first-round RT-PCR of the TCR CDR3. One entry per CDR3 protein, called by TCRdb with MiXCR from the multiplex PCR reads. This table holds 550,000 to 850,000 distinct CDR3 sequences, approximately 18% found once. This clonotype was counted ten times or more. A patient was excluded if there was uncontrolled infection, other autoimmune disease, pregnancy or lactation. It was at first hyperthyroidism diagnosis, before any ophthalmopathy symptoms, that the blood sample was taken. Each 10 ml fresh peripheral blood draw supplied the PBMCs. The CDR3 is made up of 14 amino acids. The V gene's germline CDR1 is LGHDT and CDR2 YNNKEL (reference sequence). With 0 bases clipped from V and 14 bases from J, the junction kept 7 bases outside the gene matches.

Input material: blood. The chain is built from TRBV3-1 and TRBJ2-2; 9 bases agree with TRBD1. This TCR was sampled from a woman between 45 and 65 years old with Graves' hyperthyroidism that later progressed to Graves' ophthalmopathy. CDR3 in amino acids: CASSQDPDRGNLFF. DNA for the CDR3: TGTGCCAGCAGCCAAGATCCCGACAGGGGGAACCTGTTTTTT.